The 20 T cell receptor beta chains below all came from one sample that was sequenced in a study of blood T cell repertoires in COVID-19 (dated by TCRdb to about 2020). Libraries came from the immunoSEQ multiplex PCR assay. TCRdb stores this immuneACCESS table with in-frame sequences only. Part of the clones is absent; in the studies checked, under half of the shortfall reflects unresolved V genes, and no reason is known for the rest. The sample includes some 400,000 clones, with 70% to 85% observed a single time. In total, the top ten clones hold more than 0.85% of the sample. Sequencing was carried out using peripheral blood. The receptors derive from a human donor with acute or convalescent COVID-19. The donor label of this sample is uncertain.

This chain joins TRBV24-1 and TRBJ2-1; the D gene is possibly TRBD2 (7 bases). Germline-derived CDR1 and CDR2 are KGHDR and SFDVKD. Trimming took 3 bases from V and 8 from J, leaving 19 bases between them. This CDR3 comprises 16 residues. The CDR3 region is CATSDRGGGSLYEQFF. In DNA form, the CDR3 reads TGTGCCACCAGTGATCGAGGGGGGGGGTCTCTTTATGAGCAGTTCTTC.

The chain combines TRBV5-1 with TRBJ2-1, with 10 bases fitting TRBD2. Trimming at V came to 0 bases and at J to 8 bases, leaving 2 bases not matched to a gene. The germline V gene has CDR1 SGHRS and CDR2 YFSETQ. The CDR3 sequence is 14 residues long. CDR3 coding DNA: TGCGCCAGCAGCTTGGCGCTAGCGGGAGATGAGCAGTTCTTC. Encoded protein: CASSLALAGDEQFF.

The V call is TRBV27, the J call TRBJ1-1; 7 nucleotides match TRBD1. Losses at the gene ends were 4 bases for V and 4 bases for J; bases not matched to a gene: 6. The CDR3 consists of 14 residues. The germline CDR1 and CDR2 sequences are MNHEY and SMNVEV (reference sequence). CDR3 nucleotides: TGTGCCAGCAGTTCTACAGGGGCGGGCACTGAAGCTTTCTTT. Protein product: CASSSTGAGTEAFF.

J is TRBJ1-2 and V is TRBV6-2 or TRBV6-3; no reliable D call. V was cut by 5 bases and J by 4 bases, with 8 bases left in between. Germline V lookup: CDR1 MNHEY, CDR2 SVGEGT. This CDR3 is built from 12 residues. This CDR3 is CASSARIYGYTF. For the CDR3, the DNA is TGTGCCAGCAGTGCCAGGATCTATGGCTACACCTTC.

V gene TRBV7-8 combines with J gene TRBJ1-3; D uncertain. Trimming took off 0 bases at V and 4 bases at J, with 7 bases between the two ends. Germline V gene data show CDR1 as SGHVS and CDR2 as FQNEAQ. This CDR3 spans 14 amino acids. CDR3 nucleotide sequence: TGTGCCAGCAGCTTAGCCAGAAAAGGAAACACCATATATTTT. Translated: CASSLARKGNTIYF.

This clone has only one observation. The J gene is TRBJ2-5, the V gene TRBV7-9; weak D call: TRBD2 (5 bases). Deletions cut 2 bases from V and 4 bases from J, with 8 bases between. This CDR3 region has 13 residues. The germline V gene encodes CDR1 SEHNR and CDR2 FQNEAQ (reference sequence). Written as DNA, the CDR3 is TGTGCCAGCAGCTTACGAGGGTCAGAGACCCAGTACTTC. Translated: CASSLRGSETQYF.

The CDR3 protein is CAISERQGRGYTF. The CDR3 nucleotides read TGTGCCATCAGTGAGAGACAGGGCCGTGGCTACACCTTC. The rearrangement uses TRBV10-3 and TRBJ1-2, with 7 bases that match TRBD1. The V gene's germline CDR1 is ENHRY and CDR2 SYGVKD. The CDR3 loop spans 13 amino acids. J gave up 7 bases and V 2 bases, and 4 bases lay outside the gene matches.

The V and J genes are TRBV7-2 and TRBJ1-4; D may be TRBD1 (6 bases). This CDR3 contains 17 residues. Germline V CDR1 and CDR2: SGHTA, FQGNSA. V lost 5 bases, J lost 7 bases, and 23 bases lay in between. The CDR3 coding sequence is TGTGCCAGCAGCGCGACGGGACACCTAGGCAGTGGTGAAAAACTGTTTTTT. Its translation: CASSATGHLGSGEKLFF.

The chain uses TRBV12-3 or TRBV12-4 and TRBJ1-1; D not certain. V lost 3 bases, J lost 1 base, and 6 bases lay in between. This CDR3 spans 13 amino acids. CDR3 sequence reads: CASSLEANTEAFF. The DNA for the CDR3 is TGTGCCAGCAGTTTGGAGGCGAACACTGAAGCTTTCTTT.

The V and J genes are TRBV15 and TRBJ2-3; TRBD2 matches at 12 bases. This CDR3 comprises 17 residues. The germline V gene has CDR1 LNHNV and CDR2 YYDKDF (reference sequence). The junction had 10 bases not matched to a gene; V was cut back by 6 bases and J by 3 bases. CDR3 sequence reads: CATSPSVGLAGTDTQYF. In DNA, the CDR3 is TGTGCCACCAGTCCCTCGGTCGGACTAGCGGGAACAGATACGCAGTATTTT.

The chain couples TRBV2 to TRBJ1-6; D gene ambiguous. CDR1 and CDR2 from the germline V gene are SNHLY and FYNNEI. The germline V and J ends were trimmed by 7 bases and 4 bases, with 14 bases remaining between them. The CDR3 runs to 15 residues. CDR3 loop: CASNQADTYNSPLHF. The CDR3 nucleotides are TGTGCCAGCAATCAGGCAGACACTTATAATTCACCCCTCCACTTT.

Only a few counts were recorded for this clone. The CDR3 DNA is TGCGCCAGCAGCCCATTCAGGGACAGGCAAACTTATGGCTACACCTTC. It translates to CASSPFRDRQTYGYTF. V gene TRBV4-1 combines with J gene TRBJ1-2, with 8 bases lining up with TRBD1. V trimming: 4 bases; J trimming: 5 bases; junction bases outside the gene matches: 12. Germline V lookup: CDR1 MGHRA, CDR2 YSYEKL. The CDR3 consists of 16 residues.

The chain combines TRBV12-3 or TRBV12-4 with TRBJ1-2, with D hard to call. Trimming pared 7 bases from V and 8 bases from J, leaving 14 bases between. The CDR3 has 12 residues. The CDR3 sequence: CASIGVGGGYTF. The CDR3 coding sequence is TGTGCCAGCATCGGAGTGGGTGGCGGCTACACCTTC.

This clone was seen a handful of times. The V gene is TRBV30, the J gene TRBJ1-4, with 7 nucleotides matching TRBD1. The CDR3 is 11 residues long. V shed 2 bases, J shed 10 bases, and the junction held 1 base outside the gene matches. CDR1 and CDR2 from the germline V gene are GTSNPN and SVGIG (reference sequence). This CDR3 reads CAWSRTGKLFF. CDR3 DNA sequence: TGTGCCTGGAGTAGGACAGGAAAACTGTTTTTT.

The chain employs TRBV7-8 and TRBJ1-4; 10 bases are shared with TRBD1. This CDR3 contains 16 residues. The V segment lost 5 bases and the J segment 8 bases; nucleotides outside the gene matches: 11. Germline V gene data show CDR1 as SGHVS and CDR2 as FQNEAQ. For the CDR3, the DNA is TGTGCCAGCAGCCGCGGGGACAGGGGAGGAGGAGAAAAACTGTTTTTT. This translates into CASSRGDRGGGEKLFF.

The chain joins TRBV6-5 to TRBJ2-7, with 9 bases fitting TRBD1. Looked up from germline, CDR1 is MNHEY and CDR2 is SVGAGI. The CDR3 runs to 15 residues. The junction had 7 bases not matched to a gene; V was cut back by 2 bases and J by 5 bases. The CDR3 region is CASSYRTGDINEQYF. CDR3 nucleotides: TGTGCCAGCAGTTACCGGACAGGGGATATCAACGAGCAGTACTTC.

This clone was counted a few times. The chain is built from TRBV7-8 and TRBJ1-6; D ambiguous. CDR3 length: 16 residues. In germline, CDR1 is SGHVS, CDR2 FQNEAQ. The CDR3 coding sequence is TGTGGCCCACGTCCCGAGCGGGCCCATCTGGCTTCACCCCTCCACTTT. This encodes CGPRPERAHLASPLHF.

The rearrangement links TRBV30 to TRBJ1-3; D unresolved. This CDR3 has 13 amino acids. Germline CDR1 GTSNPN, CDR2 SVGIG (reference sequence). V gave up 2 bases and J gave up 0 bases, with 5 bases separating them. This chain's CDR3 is CAWSHSSGNTIYF. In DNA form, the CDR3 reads TGTGCCTGGAGTCATAGCTCTGGAAACACCATATATTTT.

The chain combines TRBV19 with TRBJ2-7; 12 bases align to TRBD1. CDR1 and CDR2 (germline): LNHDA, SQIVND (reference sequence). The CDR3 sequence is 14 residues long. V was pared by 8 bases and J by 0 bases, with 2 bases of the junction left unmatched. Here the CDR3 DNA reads TGTGCCAGTGGGGACAGGGGGCGCTCCTACGAGCAGTACTTC. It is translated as CASGDRGRSYEQYF.

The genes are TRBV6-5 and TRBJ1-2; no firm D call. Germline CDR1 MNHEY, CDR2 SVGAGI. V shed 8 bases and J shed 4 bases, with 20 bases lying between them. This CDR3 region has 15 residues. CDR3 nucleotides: TGTGCCAGCGGAGTTAGTTCGCGAACCCTCTATGGCTACACCTTC. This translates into CASGVSSRTLYGYTF.